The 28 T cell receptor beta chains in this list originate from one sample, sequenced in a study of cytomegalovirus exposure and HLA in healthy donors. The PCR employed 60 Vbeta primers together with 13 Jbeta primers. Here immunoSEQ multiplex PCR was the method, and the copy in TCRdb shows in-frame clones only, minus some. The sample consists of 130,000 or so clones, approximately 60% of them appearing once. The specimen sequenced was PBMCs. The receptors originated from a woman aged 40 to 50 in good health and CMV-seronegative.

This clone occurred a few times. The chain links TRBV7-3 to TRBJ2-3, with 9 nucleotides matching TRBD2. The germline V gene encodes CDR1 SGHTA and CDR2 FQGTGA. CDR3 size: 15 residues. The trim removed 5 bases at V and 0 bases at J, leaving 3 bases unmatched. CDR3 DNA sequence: TGTGCCAGCAGCCTAGCGGGACAGAGCACAGATACGCAGTATTTT. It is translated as CASSLAGQSTDTQYF.

This CDR3 is CASSQELGIGNTIYF. CDR3 nucleotides: TGCGCCAGCAGCCAAGAACTAGGGATTGGAAACACCATATATTTT. The chain recombines TRBV4-1 with TRBJ1-3; D not certain. Germline-derived CDR1 and CDR2 are MGHRA and YSYEKL. This CDR3 comprises 15 residues. V was pared by 0 bases and J by 3 bases, with 9 bases between.

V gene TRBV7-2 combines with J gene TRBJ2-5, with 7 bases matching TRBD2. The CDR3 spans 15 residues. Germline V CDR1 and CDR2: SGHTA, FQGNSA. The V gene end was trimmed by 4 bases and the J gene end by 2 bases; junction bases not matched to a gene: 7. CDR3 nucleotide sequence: TGTGCCAGCAGCTCCACGGGGGGTCGACAAGAGACCCAGTACTTC. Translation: CASSSTGGRQETQYF.

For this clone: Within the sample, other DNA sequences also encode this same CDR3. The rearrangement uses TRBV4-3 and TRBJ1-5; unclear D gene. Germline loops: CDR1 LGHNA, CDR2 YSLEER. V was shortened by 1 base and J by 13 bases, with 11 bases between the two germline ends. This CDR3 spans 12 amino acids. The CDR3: CASSQGRWPQHF. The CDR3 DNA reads TGCGCCAGCAGCCAAGGGAGGTGGCCTCAGCATTTT.

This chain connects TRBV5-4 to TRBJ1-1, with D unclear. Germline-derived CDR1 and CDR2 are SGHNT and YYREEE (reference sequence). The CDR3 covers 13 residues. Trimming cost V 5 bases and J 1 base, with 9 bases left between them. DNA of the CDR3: TGTGCCAGCAGTTACGACACGAACACTGAAGCTTTCTTT. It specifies CASSYDTNTEAFF.

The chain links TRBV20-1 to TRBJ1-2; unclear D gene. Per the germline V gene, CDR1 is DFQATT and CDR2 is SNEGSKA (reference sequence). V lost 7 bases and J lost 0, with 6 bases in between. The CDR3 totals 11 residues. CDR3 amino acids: CSGTANYGYTF. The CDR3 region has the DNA TGCAGTGGAACAGCTAACTATGGCTACACCTTC.

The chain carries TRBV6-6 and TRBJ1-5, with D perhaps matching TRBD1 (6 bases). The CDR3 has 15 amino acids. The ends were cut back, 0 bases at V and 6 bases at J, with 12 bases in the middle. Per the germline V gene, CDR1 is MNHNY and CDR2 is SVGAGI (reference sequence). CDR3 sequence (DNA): TGTGCCAGCAGTTACTCGGGGGAAGGGGGTCAGCCCCAGCATTTT. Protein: CASSYSGEGGQPQHF.

Written as DNA, the CDR3 is TGTGCCAGCAGCTTGTTGACAGTCCCAAAACTGTTTTTT. Residues: CASSLLTVPKLFF. The rearrangement joins TRBV5-6 to TRBJ1-4; D possibly corresponds to TRBD1 (5 bases). The V end was cut by 1 base, the J end by 10 bases, with 11 bases between. Germline V gene sequence: CDR1 SGHDT, CDR2 YYEEEE. The CDR3 extends over 13 amino acids.

Written as DNA, the CDR3 is TGTGCCAGCAGTGAAGGTCATGGGGCCAACGTCCTGACTTTC. Its protein is CASSEGHGANVLTF. This chain connects TRBV6-1 to TRBJ2-6; D is uncertain. Deletions cut 1 base from V and 3 bases from J, with 4 bases between. The CDR3 contains 14 residues. Germline loops: CDR1 MNHNS, CDR2 SASEGT.

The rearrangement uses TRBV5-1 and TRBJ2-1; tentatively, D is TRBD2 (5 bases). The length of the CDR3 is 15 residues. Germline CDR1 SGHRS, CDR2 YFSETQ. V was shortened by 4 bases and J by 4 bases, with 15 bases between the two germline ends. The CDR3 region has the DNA TGCGCCAGCAGCAGTACTAGGACGGATTACAATGAGCAGTTCTTC. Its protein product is CASSSTRTDYNEQFF.

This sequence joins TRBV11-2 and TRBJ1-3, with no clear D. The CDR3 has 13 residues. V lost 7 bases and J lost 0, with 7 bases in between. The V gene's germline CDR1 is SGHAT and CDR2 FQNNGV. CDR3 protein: CASTRHSGNTIYF. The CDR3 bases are TGTGCCAGCACCCGACACTCTGGAAACACCATATATTTT.

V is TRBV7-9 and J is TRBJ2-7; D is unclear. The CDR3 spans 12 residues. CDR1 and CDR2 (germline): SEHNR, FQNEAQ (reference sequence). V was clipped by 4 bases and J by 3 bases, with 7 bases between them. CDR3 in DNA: TGTGCCAGCAGCTCACAGCTCTACGAGCAGTACTTC. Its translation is CASSSQLYEQYF.

In DNA, the CDR3 is TGTGCCAGCAGCCAAACCCTACGAGGGAGGAACACTGAAGCTTTCTTT. This encodes CASSQTLRGRNTEAFF. The genes are TRBV4-2 and TRBJ1-1; D remains unclear. This CDR3 region has 16 residues. Trimming took 2 bases from V and 1 from J, leaving 14 bases between them. Germline CDR1 LGHNA, CDR2 YNFKEQ.

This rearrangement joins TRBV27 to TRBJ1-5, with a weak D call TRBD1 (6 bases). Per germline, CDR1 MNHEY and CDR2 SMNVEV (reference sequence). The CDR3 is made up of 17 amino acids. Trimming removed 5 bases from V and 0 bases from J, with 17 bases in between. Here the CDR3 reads CASSVHPDRISNQPQHF. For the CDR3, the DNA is TGTGCCAGCAGTGTTCACCCCGACAGGATTAGCAATCAGCCCCAGCATTTT.

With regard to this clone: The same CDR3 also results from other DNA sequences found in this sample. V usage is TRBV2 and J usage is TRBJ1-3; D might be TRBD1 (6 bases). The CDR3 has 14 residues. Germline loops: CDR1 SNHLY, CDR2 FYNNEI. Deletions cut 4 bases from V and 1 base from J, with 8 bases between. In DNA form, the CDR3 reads TGTGCCAGCAGTGTAGGACAGTCTGGAAACACCATATATTTT. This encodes CASSVGQSGNTIYF.

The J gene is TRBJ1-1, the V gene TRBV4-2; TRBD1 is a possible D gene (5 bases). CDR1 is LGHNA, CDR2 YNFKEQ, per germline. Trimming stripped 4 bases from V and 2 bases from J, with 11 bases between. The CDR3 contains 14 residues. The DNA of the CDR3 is TGTGCCAGCAGCCCACAGGTACTAAACACTGAAGCTTTCTTT. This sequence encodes CASSPQVLNTEAFF.

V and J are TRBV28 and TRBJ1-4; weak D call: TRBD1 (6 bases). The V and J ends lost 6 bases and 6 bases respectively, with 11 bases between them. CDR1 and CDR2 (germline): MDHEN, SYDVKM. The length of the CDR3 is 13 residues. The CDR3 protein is CASSPRQDEKLFF. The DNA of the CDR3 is TGTGCCAGCAGCCCCCGACAGGATGAAAAACTGTTTTTT.

The CDR3 reads CASSFTGNYGYTF. The CDR3 nucleotides are TGTGCCAGCAGCTTTACAGGGAACTATGGCTACACCTTC. V usage is TRBV7-9 and J usage is TRBJ1-2; tentatively, D is TRBD1 (6 bases). Germline V gene sequence: CDR1 SEHNR, CDR2 FQNEAQ (reference sequence). This CDR3 is built from 13 residues. The V and J ends lost 3 bases and 2 bases respectively, with 7 bases between them.

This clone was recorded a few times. DNA for the CDR3: TGTGCCAGCAGCTCAACCCTGGGCTCTAACAATGAGCAGTTCTTC. Translation gives CASSSTLGSNNEQFF. The chain carries TRBV7-2 and TRBJ2-1; unclear D gene. The CDR3 has 15 residues. Germline CDR1 SGHTA, CDR2 FQGNSA. The ends were cut back, 4 bases at V and 5 bases at J, with 15 bases in the middle.

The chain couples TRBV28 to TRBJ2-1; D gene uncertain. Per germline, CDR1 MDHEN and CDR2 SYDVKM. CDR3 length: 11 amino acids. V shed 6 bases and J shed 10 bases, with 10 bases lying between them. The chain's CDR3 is CASRAVIEQFF. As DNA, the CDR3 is TGTGCCAGCAGGGCAGTGATAGAGCAGTTCTTC. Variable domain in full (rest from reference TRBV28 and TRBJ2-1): DVKVTQSSRYLVKRTGEKVFLECVQDMDHENMFWYRQDPGLGLRLIYFSYDVKMKEKGDIPEGYSVSREKKERFSLILESASTNQTSMYLCASRAVIEQFFGPGTRLTVL.

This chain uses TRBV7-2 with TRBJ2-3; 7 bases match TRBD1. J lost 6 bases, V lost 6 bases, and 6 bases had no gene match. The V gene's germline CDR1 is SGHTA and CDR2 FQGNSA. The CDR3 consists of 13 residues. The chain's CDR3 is CASRSGQKDTQYF. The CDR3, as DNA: TGTGCCAGCAGGTCGGGACAGAAGGATACGCAGTATTTT.

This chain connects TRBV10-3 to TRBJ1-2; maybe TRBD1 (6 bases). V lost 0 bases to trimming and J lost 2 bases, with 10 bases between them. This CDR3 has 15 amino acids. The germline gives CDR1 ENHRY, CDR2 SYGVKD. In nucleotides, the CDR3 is TGTGCCATCAGTGAGTCTCCAGGACAGAACTATGGCTACACCTTC. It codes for CAISESPGQNYGYTF.

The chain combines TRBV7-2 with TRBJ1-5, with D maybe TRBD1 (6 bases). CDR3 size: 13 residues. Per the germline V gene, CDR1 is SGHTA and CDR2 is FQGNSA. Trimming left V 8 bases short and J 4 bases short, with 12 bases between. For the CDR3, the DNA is TGTGCCAGCGGACAGTCGAGTAATCAGCCCCAGCATTTT. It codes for CASGQSSNQPQHF.

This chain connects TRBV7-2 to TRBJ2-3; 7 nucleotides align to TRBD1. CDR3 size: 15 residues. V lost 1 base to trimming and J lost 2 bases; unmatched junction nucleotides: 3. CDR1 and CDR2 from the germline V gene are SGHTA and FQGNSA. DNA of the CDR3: TGTGCCAGCAGCTTAGAGGGACAGCCCACAGATACGCAGTATTTT. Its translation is CASSLEGQPTDTQYF.

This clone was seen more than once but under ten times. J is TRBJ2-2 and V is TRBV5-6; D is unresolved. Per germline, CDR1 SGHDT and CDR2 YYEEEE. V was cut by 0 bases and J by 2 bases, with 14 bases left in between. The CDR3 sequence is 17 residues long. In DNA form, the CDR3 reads TGTGCCAGCAGCTTGGCGGCAGAACGGAGCAACACCGGGGAGCTGTTTTTT. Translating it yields CASSLAAERSNTGELFF.

CDR3 bases: TGTGCCAGCAGCGTGGGTCCCGAACTAGTCTGGGAGCAGTACTTC. It translates to CASSVGPELVWEQYF. The V gene is TRBV9, the J gene TRBJ2-7; D is possibly TRBD2 (5 bases). The germline V and J ends were trimmed by 2 bases and 7 bases, with 19 bases remaining between them. From germline, CDR1 is SGDLS and CDR2 YYNGEE. The CDR3 spans 15 residues.

The CDR3 DNA follows: TGTGCCAGCAGCTTAGGGGCAGGGACGAACACCGGGGAGCTGTTTTTT. Residues: CASSLGAGTNTGELFF. V gene TRBV7-9 combines with J gene TRBJ2-2; D might be TRBD1 (5 bases). CDR3 size: 16 residues. The germline V and J ends were trimmed by 1 base and 0 bases, with 9 bases remaining between them. Germline loops: CDR1 SEHNR, CDR2 FQNEAQ (reference sequence).

CDR3 bases: TGTGCCAGCAGTTTAGCGCAAACAGGGGGCAATTCACCCCTCCACTTT. Protein: CASSLAQTGGNSPLHF. This chain links TRBV27 with TRBJ1-6; TRBD1 matches 9 bases. The CDR3 contains 16 residues. Germline values: CDR1 MNHEY, CDR2 SMNVEV (reference sequence). The V segment lost 2 bases and the J segment 7 bases; nucleotides outside the gene matches: 6.